This T cell receptor (beta chain) comes out of a study of control samples from healthy donors and cancer patients. This clone came up once. The CDR3 is 16 residues long. V lost 5 bases and J lost 2; bases outside the gene matches: 9. Looked up from germline, CDR1 is MDHEN and CDR2 is SYDVKM. The assay was immunoSEQ multiplex PCR, and TCRdb's table has in-frame clones only and misses some. The table includes 95,000 to 100,000 clones, approximately 90% detected once. The source is a young man in good health. V and J are TRBV28 and TRBJ2-7, with TRBD1 matching over 10 bases. Input material: blood. The CDR3, as DNA: TGTGCCAGCAGTCCATATTTCGGACAGGGGGCCTACGAGCAGTACTTC. Translating gives CASSPYFGQGAYEQYF.